The TCR beta chain under discussion was sequenced for a study of T-cell memory formation after mild COVID-19. This CDR3 has 13 residues. Per germline, CDR1 DFQATT and CDR2 SNEGSKA (reference sequence). V was pared by 5 bases and J by 8 bases, with 8 bases of the junction left unmatched. TCRdb itself ran the 5' RACE reads through MiXCR, one entry per CDR3 protein. The sample lists some 270,000 distinct CDR3 sequences, less than 20% occurring once. The sequenced material came from PBMCs or a T cell subset sorted from them (not recorded which). This TCR was recovered from an adult woman who had mild COVID-19 (a few samples of this study predate the infection). Cell type and time point are not known. The V call is TRBV20-1, the J call TRBJ1-2, with 10 bases aligning to TRBD1. CDR3 amino acids: CSASDRGRRGYTF. The CDR3 DNA follows: TGCAGTGCTTCTGACAGGGGGCGGCGGGGCTACACCTTC.